This T cell receptor (beta chain) emerged from a study of graft-versus-host responses after intestinal transplantation. The authors seeded about 200,000 CFSE-labeled responder cells together with about 200,000 irradiated stimulator cells tagged with violet dye. The CDR3 extends over 14 amino acids. Germline-derived CDR1 and CDR2 are SEHNR and FQNEAQ (reference sequence). V dropped 5 bases and J dropped 6 bases, with 14 bases sitting between them. Here immunoSEQ multiplex PCR was the method, and the copy in TCRdb shows in-frame clones only, minus some. The table has approximately 10,000 clones, 29% seen once. Study results and caveats: Early after transplant, HvG declines were associated with peak levels of circulating GvH clones. Some GvH clones appeared in ileal mucosa or blood before recipient bone marrow.

This specimen consisted of alloreactive CD8+ T cells from a mixed lymphocyte reaction culture, obtained before intestinal transplant. Stated subset: CFSE-low proliferating T cells sorted from approximately six-day pre-transplant mixed lymphocyte reaction (GvH or HvG direction). The chain is built from TRBV7-9 and TRBJ2-1; a weak D match, TRBD2 (6 bases). The origin of this receptor is a human patient who received an intestinal transplant. CDR3 loop: CASSPLSTSNEQFF. DNA for the CDR3: TGTGCCAGCAGCCCATTATCGACTAGCAATGAGCAGTTCTTC.